The 24 T cell receptor beta chains below all came from one sample that was sequenced in a study of T cells in Graves' hyperthyroidism and ophthalmopathy. Amplification targeted TCR beta CDR3 regions from RNA transcripts. RT-PCR in the first round (using the HTBI primer set) targeted the TCR CDR3. From the multiplex PCR reads, TCRdb called clonotypes with MiXCR, one entry per CDR3 protein. The table shows nearly 110,000 distinct CDR3 sequences, with roughly 15% occurring only once. What was sequenced was blood. All receptors derive from a woman aged 45-60 years with Graves' hyperthyroidism.

This clonotype was counted many times. V gene TRBV4-1 combines with J gene TRBJ1-2; maybe TRBD1 (5 bases). Trimming cost V 0 bases and J 1 base, with 12 bases left between them. This CDR3 comprises 16 residues. In germline, CDR1 is MGHRA, CDR2 YSYEKL. For the CDR3, the DNA is TGCGCCAGCAGCCAAGAGCCCGCAGGGCTTAACTATGGCTACACCTTC. It encodes CASSQEPAGLNYGYTF.

About this clonotype: This clone may be a read error of a much larger clone one base away. The chain employs TRBV19 and TRBJ1-5; D call uncertain. Germline loops: CDR1 LNHDA, CDR2 SQIVND (reference sequence). Between the trimmed V and J ends, which lost 7 bases and 2 bases, there was a span of 9 bases. The CDR3 contains 13 residues. CDR3 nucleotides: TGTGCCAGTAATGACGGGGGCAATCAGCCCCAGCATTTT. Translation gives CASNDGGNQPQHF.

This clonotype appeared many times. The V and J genes are TRBV5-8 and TRBJ1-1; 8 bases agree with TRBD1. V trimming: 2 bases; J trimming: 5 bases; junction bases outside the gene matches: 2. Germline loops: CDR1 SGHTS, CDR2 YDEGEE. The CDR3 runs 13 residues. For the CDR3, the DNA is TGTGCCAGCAGCTTTGACAGGGGAACTGAAGCTTTCTTT. This sequence encodes CASSFDRGTEAFF.

This clonotype occurred once. This chain joins TRBV20-1 and TRBJ2-2; TRBD1 matches at 12 bases. Germline V lookup: CDR1 DFQATT, CDR2 SNEGSKA (reference sequence). The CDR3 covers 15 residues. Losses at the gene ends were 6 bases for V and 7 bases for J; bases not matched to a gene: 9. In DNA, the CDR3 is TGCAGTGCCCCGGGACAGGGGGCTAGAGGCGGGGAGCTGTTTTTT. This codes for CSAPGQGARGGELFF.

The chain recombines TRBV6-2 or TRBV6-3 with TRBJ1-6; 7 positions match TRBD1. The trim removed 5 bases at V and 7 bases at J, leaving 5 bases unmatched. CDR1 is MNHEY and CDR2 is SVGEGT in the germline V gene. The CDR3 totals 14 residues. CDR3 DNA: TGTGCCAGCAGTAATGGACAGGTGAATTCACCCCTCCACTTT. Its translation is CASSNGQVNSPLHF.

Ten or more counts support this clonotype. This chain connects TRBV28 to TRBJ1-5, with D maybe TRBD1 (5 bases). With 6 bases removed from V and 5 bases from J, the gap between germline ends came to 17 bases. There are 15 residues in the CDR3. CDR1 and CDR2 from the germline V gene are MDHEN and SYDVKM. In nucleotides, the CDR3 is TGTGCCAGCAGCCCTCGGGGCATGGGGGATCAGCCCCAGCATTTT. It codes for CASSPRGMGDQPQHF.

A note on this clonotype: This sequence may be a read error, since a much larger clone differs from it by one base. The chain has TRBV12-3 or TRBV12-4 and TRBJ2-7; tentative D call: TRBD1 (8 bases). The CDR3 contains 14 residues. The V end lost 6 bases, the J end lost 3 bases, and 15 bases lay between the germline ends. CDR3 sequence reads: CASRQGEGNYEQYV. In DNA form, the CDR3 reads TGTGCCAGCAGACAGGGGGAGGGGAACTACGAGCAGTACGTC.

The sample holds many counts of this clonotype. The chain couples TRBV7-3 to TRBJ1-2; 8 nucleotides agree with TRBD1. Per the germline V gene, CDR1 is SGHTA and CDR2 is FQGTGA. This CDR3 has 13 amino acids. The V gene end was trimmed by 6 bases and the J gene end by 8 bases; junction bases not matched to a gene: 8. The CDR3 sequence: CASSKDRAGGYTF. CDR3 bases: TGTGCCAGCAGTAAGGACAGGGCAGGAGGCTACACCTTC.

CDR3 coding DNA: TGTGCCAGCAGTTACGGCGGGAGTCGCTCCTACAATGAGCAGTTCTTC. Protein: CASSYGGSRSYNEQFF. The rearrangement uses TRBV6-2 or TRBV6-3 and TRBJ2-1; 7 bases map to TRBD2. Per germline, CDR1 MNHEY and CDR2 SVGEGT. The V and J ends lost 2 bases and 0 bases, in that order; junction bases with no gene match: 4. This CDR3 comprises 16 residues.

This clonotype appeared many times. The chain links TRBV7-9 to TRBJ2-2, with 12 positions matching TRBD2. Germline CDR1 and CDR2: SEHNR and FQNEAQ (reference sequence). V dropped 2 bases and J dropped 6; count of bases not matched to a gene: 7. This CDR3 is 17 amino acids long. The CDR3 reads CASSLLLTSGSAGELFF. The CDR3 DNA follows: TGTGCCAGCAGCTTACTACTGACTAGCGGGAGCGCCGGGGAGCTGTTTTTT.

A word on this clonotype: A read error may explain this, as a much larger clone is one base away. The gene calls are TRBV20-1 and TRBJ2-5; D unresolved. The V end lost 5 bases, the J end lost 0 bases, and 7 bases lay between the germline ends. The CDR3 length is 12 residues. Germline V lookup: CDR1 DFQATT, CDR2 SNEGSKA (reference sequence). The CDR3, as DNA: TGCAGTGCTCCCGAGAACCAAGAGACCCAGTACTTC. Amino acids: CSAPENQETQYF.

Ten or more counts support this clonotype. V gene TRBV19 combines with J gene TRBJ2-7; 7 positions agree with TRBD1. This CDR3 is built from 14 residues. V lost 9 bases and J lost 5; bases outside the gene matches: 13. CDR1 is LNHDA and CDR2 is SQIVND in the germline V gene (reference sequence). Written as DNA, the CDR3 is TGTGCCAGCTCAAGGGTAGGGGGCTTCCACGAGCAGTACTTC. Translation gives CASSRVGGFHEQYF.

V usage is TRBV2 and J usage is TRBJ2-1; 9 nucleotides line up with TRBD2. TRBJ2-7 explains the end of the DNA better; the J call may be wrong. CDR1 is SNHLY and CDR2 is FYNNEI in the germline V gene. The length of the CDR3 is 16 residues. CDR3 residues: CASSSMTSGHYNEQYV. Here the CDR3 DNA reads TGTGCCAGCAGTTCGATGACTAGCGGACACTACAATGAGCAGTACGTC.

At least ten counts were recorded for this clonotype. In DNA form, the CDR3 reads TGTGCCAGCAGCCCCCGCTTAGGGCGCAATACAGAGACCCAGTACTTC. Residues: CASSPRLGRNTETQYF. The rearrangement uses TRBV2 and TRBJ2-5; unclear D gene. Trimming pared 6 bases from V and 4 bases from J, leaving 21 bases between. Per germline, CDR1 SNHLY and CDR2 FYNNEI. The CDR3 consists of 16 residues.

This clonotype has ten or more counts. The chain recombines TRBV18 with TRBJ1-5; D is unresolved. V lost 1 base and J 3 bases, leaving 19 bases between the germline ends. Germline values: CDR1 KGHSH, CDR2 LQKENI. The CDR3 sequence is 18 residues long. The CDR3 DNA sequence: TGTGCCAGCTCACCACGGCGGAATGACGGGGTTATCAATCAGCCCCAGCATTTT. It translates to CASSPRRNDGVINQPQHF.

This clonotype was counted at least ten times. V and J are TRBV5-6 and TRBJ2-1; TRBD2 matches at 11 bases. Germline V gene sequence: CDR1 SGHDT, CDR2 YYEEEE. The V segment lost 1 base and the J segment 4 bases; nucleotides outside the gene matches: 10. This CDR3 contains 18 residues. CDR3 bases: TGTGCCAGCAGCTTGCGGTGGCTAGCGGGAGGCGGATACAATGAGCAGTTCTTC. This sequence encodes CASSLRWLAGGGYNEQFF.

This clonotype has just a few counts. The chain combines TRBV5-6 with TRBJ1-5; TRBD1 matches 7 bases. The CDR3 extends over 16 amino acids. J lost 5 bases, V lost 1 base, and 9 bases had no gene match. Germline CDR1 and CDR2: SGHDT and YYEEEE. CDR3 nucleotides: TGTGCCAGCAGCTTGTTTAAGGGGGCGGGGGATCAGCCCCAGCATTTT. Protein: CASSLFKGAGDQPQHF.

This clonotype has a count of ten or more. The chain couples TRBV6-1 to TRBJ2-7; 8 bases are shared with TRBD2. The CDR3 sequence is 15 residues long. V lost 2 bases and J lost 1; bases outside the gene matches: 4. CDR1 is MNHNS, CDR2 SASEGT, per germline. CDR3: CASSEWVAGSYEQYV. The CDR3 nucleotides read TGTGCCAGCAGTGAATGGGTAGCGGGGTCCTACGAGCAGTACGTC.

This clonotype was detected many times. This chain joins TRBV9 and TRBJ1-1; no definite D call. With 0 bases removed from V and 0 bases from J, the gap between germline ends came to 6 bases. The CDR3 covers 14 residues. Germline CDR1 is SGDLS and CDR2 is YYNGEE. CDR3 region: CASSVAPLNTEAFF. The CDR3 DNA reads as TGTGCCAGCAGCGTAGCACCCCTGAACACTGAAGCTTTCTTT.

The chain recombines TRBV28 with TRBJ2-1; 14 bases match TRBD2. CDR1 and CDR2 from the germline V gene are MDHEN and SYDVKM. The CDR3 covers 16 residues. V lost 6 bases and J lost 7; bases outside the gene matches: 8. The DNA of the CDR3 is TGTGCCAGCAGAAAAACCGGGACTAGCGGGGGAAATGAGCAGTTCTTC. Amino acids: CASRKTGTSGGNEQFF.

This chain connects TRBV3-1 to TRBJ2-1, with 9 bases that match TRBD1. The CDR3 runs 13 residues. The V and J ends lost 10 bases and 4 bases, in that order; junction bases with no gene match: 5. CDR1 is LGHDT, CDR2 YNNKEL, per germline (reference sequence). For the CDR3, the DNA is TGTGCCACCGGGACAGGGAATTACAATGAGCAGTTCTTC. It translates to CATGTGNYNEQFF.

This clonotype occurred many times. The rearrangement joins TRBV5-6 to TRBJ2-5, with D perhaps TRBD2 (5 bases). In germline, CDR1 is SGHDT, CDR2 YYEEEE. The CDR3 contains 17 residues. The germline V and J ends were trimmed by 4 bases and 1 base, with 20 bases remaining between them. CDR3 protein: CASSPSSRGHLQETQYF. The DNA for the CDR3 is TGTGCCAGCAGCCCCTCTTCGAGAGGGCACCTCCAAGAGACCCAGTACTTC.

This clonotype occurred many times. CDR3 sequence (DNA): TGTGCCAGCAGCCAATACAGGGGAAGCTCCTACAATGAGCAGTTCTTC. It codes for CASSQYRGSSYNEQFF. V and J are TRBV3-1 and TRBJ2-1, with 7 bases that match TRBD1. With 2 bases clipped from V and 0 bases from J, the junction kept 4 bases outside the gene matches. The CDR3 is 16 amino acids. Per germline, CDR1 LGHDT and CDR2 YNNKEL (reference sequence).

This clonotype has at least ten counts. The chain couples TRBV19 to TRBJ2-1; either TRBD1 or TRBD2 may supply D (6 bases each). The CDR3 is made up of 19 amino acids. Germline V lookup: CDR1 LNHDA, CDR2 SQIVND (reference sequence). The V gene lost 4 bases and the J gene lost 9 bases, with 31 bases spanning the gap. DNA for the CDR3: TGTGCCAGTAGTACGGACTACGGGACAACCACTACCGGCAATAGTGAGCAGTTCTTC. Translating it yields CASSTDYGTTTTGNSEQFF.